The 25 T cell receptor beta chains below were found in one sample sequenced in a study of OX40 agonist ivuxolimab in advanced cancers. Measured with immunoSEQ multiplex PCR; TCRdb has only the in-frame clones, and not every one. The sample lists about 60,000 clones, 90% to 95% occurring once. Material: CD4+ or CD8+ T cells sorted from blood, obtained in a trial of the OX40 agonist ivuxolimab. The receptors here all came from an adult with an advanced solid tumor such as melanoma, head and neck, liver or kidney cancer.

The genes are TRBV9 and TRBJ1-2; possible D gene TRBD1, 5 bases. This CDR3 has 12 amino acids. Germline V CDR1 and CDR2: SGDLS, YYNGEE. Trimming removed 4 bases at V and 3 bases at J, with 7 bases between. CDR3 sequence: CASSRDHYGYTF. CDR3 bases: TGTGCCAGCAGCCGGGACCACTATGGCTACACCTTC.

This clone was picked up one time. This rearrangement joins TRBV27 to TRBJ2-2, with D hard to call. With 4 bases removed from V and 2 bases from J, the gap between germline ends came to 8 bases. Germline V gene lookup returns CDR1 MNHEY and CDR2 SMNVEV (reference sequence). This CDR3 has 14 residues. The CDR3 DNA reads TGTGCCAGCAGTTCCCCCCTTAACACCGGGGAGCTGTTTTTT. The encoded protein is CASSSPLNTGELFF.

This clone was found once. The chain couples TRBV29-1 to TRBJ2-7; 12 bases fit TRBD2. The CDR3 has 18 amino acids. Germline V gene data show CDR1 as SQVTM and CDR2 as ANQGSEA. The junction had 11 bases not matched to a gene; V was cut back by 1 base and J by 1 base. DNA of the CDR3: TGCAGCGTTGAAGGAGCAGCGAGGACTAGCGGGAATTCCTACGAGCAGTACTTC. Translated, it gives CSVEGAARTSGNSYEQYF.

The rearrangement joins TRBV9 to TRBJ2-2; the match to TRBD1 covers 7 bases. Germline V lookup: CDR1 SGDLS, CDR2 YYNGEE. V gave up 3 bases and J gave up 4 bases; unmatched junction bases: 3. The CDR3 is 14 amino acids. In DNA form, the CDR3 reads TGTGCCAGCAGCGGACAGGGTATCACCGGGGAGCTGTTTTTT. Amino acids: CASSGQGITGELFF.

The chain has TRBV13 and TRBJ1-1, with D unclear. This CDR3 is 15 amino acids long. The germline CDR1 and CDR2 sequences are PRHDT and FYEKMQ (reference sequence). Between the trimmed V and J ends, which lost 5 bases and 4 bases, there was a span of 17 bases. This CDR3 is CASSKGRRYGTEAFF. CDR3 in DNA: TGTGCCAGCAGCAAAGGTCGGAGGTATGGCACTGAAGCTTTCTTT.

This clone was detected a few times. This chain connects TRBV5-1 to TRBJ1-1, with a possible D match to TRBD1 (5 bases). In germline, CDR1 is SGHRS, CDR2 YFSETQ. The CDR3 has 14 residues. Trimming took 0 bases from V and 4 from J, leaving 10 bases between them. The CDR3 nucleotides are TGCGCCAGCAGCTTGGACCAAAGGGGCACTGAAGCTTTCTTT. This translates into CASSLDQRGTEAFF. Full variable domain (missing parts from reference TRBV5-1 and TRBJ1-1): KAGVTQTPRYLIKTRGQQVTLSCSPISGHRSVSWYQQTPGQGLQFLFEYFSETQRNKGNFPGRFSGRQFSNSRSEMNVSTLELGDSALYLCASSLDQRGTEAFFGQGTRLTVV.

The CDR3 DNA reads TGTGCCAGCAGCTTAGCGGTTAGGTCTAGCGACTCGAACACCGGGGAGCTGTTTTTT. Translation gives CASSLAVRSSDSNTGELFF. The chain uses TRBV11-3 and TRBJ2-2, with a weak D call TRBD2 (6 bases). The CDR3 loop spans 19 amino acids. The germline gives CDR1 SGHNT, CDR2 YENEEA. Trimming cost V 1 base and J 0 bases, with 18 bases left between them.

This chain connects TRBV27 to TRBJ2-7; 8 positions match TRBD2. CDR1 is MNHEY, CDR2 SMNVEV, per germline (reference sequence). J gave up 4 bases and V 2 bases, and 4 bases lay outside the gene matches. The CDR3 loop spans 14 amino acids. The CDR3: CASSLGASGYEQYF. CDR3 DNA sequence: TGTGCCAGCAGTTTAGGGGCTAGCGGGTACGAGCAGTACTTC.

CDR3 amino acids: CASSYSTSGEQYF. The CDR3 nucleotides read TGTGCCAGCAGTTACTCGACATCTGGAGAGCAGTACTTC. The chain is built from TRBV6-5 and TRBJ2-7, with D unclear. The CDR3 covers 13 residues. Germline CDR1 MNHEY, CDR2 SVGAGI. Trimming left V 0 bases short and J 7 bases short, with 10 bases between.

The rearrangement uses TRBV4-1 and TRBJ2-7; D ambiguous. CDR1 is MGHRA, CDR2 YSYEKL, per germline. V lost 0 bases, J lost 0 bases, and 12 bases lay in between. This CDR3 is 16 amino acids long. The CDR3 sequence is CASSQESGRSSYEQYF. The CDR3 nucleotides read TGCGCCAGCAGCCAAGAATCCGGCAGGAGCTCCTACGAGCAGTACTTC.

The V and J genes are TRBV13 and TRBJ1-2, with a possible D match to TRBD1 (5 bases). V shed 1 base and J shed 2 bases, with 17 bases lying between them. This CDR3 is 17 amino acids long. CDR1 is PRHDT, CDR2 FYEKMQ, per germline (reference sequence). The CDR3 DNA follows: TGTGCCAGCAGCTTAGAATCATGGCAGGGTGGAAACTATGGCTACACCTTC. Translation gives CASSLESWQGGNYGYTF.

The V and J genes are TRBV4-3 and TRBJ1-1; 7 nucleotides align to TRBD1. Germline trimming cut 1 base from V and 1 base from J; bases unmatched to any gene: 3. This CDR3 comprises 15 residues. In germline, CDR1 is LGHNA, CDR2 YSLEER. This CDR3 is CASSQARQGNTEAFF. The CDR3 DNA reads TGCGCCAGCAGCCAAGCCCGACAGGGGAACACTGAAGCTTTCTTT.

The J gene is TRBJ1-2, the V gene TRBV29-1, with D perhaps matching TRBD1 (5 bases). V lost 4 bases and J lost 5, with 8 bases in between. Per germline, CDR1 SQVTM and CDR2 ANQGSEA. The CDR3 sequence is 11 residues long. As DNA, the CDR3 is TGCAGCGTTGCCCGGGGGTATGGCTACACCTTC. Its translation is CSVARGYGYTF.

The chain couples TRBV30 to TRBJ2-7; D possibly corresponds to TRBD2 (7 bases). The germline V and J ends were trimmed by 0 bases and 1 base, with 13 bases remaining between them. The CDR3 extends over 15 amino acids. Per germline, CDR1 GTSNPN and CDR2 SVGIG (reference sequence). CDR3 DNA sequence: TGTGCCTGGAGTGTACGAGGGAGGGGGTCCTACGAGCAGTACTTC. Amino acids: CAWSVRGRGSYEQYF.

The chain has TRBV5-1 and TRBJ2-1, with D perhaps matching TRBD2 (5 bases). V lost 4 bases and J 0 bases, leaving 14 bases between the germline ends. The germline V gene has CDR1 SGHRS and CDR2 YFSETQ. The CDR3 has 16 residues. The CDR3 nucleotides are TGCGCCAGCAGCCCATGGGGTGGGAGCTCCTACAATGAGCAGTTCTTC. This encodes CASSPWGGSSYNEQFF.

Written as DNA, the CDR3 is TGTGCCAGCAGCTTAAGCGGGAGGGGCAATGAGCAGTTCTTC. This encodes CASSLSGRGNEQFF. The rearrangement joins TRBV7-3 to TRBJ2-1; 9 bases are shared with TRBD2. J gave up 6 bases and V 1 base, and 1 base lay outside the gene matches. Germline CDR1 reads SGHTA; CDR2 reads FQGTGA. The CDR3 is 14 residues long.

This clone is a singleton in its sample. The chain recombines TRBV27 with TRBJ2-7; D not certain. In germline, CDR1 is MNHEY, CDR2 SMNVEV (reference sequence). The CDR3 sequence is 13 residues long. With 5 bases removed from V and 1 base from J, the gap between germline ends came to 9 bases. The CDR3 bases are TGTGCCAGCAGTCCCCCGCGATCCTACGAGCAGTACTTC. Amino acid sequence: CASSPPRSYEQYF.

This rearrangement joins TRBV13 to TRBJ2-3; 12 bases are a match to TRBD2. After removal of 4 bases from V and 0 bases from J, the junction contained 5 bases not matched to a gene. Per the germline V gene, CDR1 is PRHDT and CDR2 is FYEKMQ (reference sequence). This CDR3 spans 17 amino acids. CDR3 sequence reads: CASSSFGLAGSTDTQYF. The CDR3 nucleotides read TGTGCCAGCAGCTCGTTCGGACTAGCGGGAAGCACAGATACGCAGTATTTT.

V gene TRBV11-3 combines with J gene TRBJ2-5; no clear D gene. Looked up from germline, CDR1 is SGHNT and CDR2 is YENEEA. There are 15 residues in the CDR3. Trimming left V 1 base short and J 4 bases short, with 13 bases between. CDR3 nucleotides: TGTGCCAGCAGCTTAGTCAAGTGGGGTTTAGAGACCCAGTACTTC. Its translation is CASSLVKWGLETQYF. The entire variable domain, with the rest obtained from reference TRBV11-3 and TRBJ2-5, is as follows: EAGVVQSPRYKIIEKKQPVAFWCNPISGHNTLYWYLQNLGQGPELLIRYENEEAVDDSQLPKDRFSAERLKGVDSTLKIQPAELGDSAVYLCASSLVKWGLETQYFGPGTRLLVL.

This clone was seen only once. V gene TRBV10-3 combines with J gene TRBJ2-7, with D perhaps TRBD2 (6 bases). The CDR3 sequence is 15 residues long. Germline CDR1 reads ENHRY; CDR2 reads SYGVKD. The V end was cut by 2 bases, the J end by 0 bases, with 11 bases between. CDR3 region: CAISEPVGSSYEQYF. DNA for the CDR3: TGTGCCATCAGTGAGCCGGTCGGGAGCTCCTACGAGCAGTACTTC.

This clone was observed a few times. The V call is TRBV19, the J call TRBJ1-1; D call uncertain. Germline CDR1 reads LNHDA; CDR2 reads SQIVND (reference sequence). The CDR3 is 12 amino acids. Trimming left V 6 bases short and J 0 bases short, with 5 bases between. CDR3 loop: CASSVLNTEAFF. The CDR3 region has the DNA TGTGCCAGTAGCGTATTGAACACTGAAGCTTTCTTT.

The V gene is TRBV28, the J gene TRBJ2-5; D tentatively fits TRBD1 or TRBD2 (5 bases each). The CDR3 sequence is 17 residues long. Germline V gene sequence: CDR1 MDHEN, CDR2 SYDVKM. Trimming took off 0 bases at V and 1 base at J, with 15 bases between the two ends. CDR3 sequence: CASSLWRSGRPQETQYF. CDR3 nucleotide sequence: TGTGCCAGCAGTTTATGGCGGTCAGGGAGACCCCAAGAGACCCAGTACTTC.

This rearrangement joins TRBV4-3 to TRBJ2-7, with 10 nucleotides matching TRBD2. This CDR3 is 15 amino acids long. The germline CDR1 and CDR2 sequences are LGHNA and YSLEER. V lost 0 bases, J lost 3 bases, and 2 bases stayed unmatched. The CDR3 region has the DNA TGCGCCAGCAGCCAAGATCGGACTAGCGGCTACGAGCAGTACTTC. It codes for CASSQDRTSGYEQYF.

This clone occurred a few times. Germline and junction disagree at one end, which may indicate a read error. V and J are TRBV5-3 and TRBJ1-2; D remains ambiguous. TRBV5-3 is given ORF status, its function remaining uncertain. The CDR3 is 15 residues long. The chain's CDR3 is CASSLEAYSQYGYTF. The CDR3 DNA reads TGTGCCAGCAGCTTGGAAGCTTACAGCCAATATGGCTACACCTTC.

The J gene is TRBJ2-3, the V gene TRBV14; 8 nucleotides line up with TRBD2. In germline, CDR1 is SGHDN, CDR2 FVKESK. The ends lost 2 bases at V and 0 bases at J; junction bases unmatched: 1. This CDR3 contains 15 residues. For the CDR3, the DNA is TGTGCCAGCAGCCAAAGCGGGAGCAGCACAGATACGCAGTATTTT. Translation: CASSQSGSSTDTQYF.